One T cell receptor beta chain is described in this entry. The target antigen is unknown. These data originate in a study of CD8+ T cells in alopecia areata. General study findings and limits: Especially in alopecia totalis/universalis, lesional scalp showed greater clonality than normal scalp did. Scalp samples also contribute reads from the resident alphabeta T cells found in normal skin.

Trimming took off 0 bases at V and 8 bases at J, with 8 bases between the two ends. The CDR3 covers 14 residues. Germline V gene sequence: CDR1 LGHNA, CDR2 YSLEER. Investigators isolated RNA and reverse transcribed it into cDNA to act as the sequencing template. TCRdb's table, derived via immunoSEQ multiplex PCR, lists solely in-frame clones and lacks some. The sample includes more than 95,000 clones, approximately 58% of them seen just once. Sequenced input: CD4+ T cells sorted from blood. The chain uses TRBV4-3 and TRBJ1-6; no firm D call. The source of this sequence is a human donor in good health. CDR3 DNA sequence: TGCGCCAGCAGCCAAGATGTCGGGGATTCACCCCTCCACTTT. Its protein product is CASSQDVGDSPLHF.